Listed here are 20 T cell receptor beta chains from one sample, sequenced in a study of blood T cell repertoires in COVID-19. Using immunoSEQ multiplex PCR, the repertoire was profiled, and TCRdb retains in-frame clones only, with some absent. In the table there are a few hundred thousand clones, roughly 85% of which are singletons. Sequenced input: peripheral blood. The receptors derive from a woman aged 18 to 35 with acute or convalescent COVID-19.

This clone was seen a handful of times. The J gene is TRBJ1-4, the V gene TRBV30; no reliable D call. This CDR3 contains 15 residues. CDR1 GTSNPN and CDR2 SVGIG come from the germline V gene (reference sequence). V was trimmed by 0 bases and J by 6 bases, leaving 14 bases between them. The CDR3 loop reads CAWSVIRGVDEKLFF. DNA of the CDR3: TGTGCCTGGAGTGTAATCCGGGGTGTGGATGAAAAACTGTTTTTT.

V is TRBV6-5 and J is TRBJ2-2; 7 nucleotides align to TRBD2. The CDR3 contains 14 residues. Per germline, CDR1 MNHEY and CDR2 SVGAGI. V lost 6 bases and J lost 4; bases outside the gene matches: 5. Here the CDR3 reads CASRTTSSTGELFF. For the CDR3, the DNA is TGTGCCAGCAGAACGACTAGCTCCACCGGGGAGCTGTTTTTT.

The V gene is TRBV27, the J gene TRBJ2-7; 8 positions match TRBD1. This CDR3 has 15 residues. V lost 6 bases, J lost 4 bases, and 11 bases stayed unmatched. Germline-derived CDR1 and CDR2 are MNHEY and SMNVEV (reference sequence). The CDR3 spells CASSPTSRGQYEQYF. The CDR3 region has the DNA TGTGCCAGCAGCCCAACGTCCAGGGGGCAATACGAGCAGTACTTC.

This chain links TRBV24-1 with TRBJ2-1, with 7 bases that match TRBD2. J lost 5 bases, V lost 3 bases, and 3 bases had no gene match. The germline V gene encodes CDR1 KGHDR and CDR2 SFDVKD. The CDR3 is 14 residues long. CDR3 in amino acids: CATSDRGDHNEQFF. CDR3 bases: TGTGCCACCAGTGATCGGGGGGACCACAATGAGCAGTTCTTC.

About this clone itself: The DNA is left out, because the CDR3 cannot be placed on it with certainty; the CDR3 is given as TCRdb lists it. The gene calls are TRBV5-6 and TRBJ2-1; the table names TRBD2, a call not compared with the DNA. Germline V lookup: CDR1 SGHDT, CDR2 YYEEEE. Including both end residues, the CDR3 is 12 amino acids long. CDR3: CASSFGGGIKFF.

The genes are TRBV18 and TRBJ2-7; 10 nucleotides align to TRBD2. With V trimmed by 4 bases and J by 7 bases, 13 bases remained unmatched. This CDR3 contains 16 residues. Germline-derived CDR1 and CDR2 are KGHSH and LQKENI. The CDR3 loop reads CASSLSGLAVAGEQYF. CDR3 DNA sequence: TGTGCCAGCTCACTATCTGGACTAGCGGTAGCCGGGGAGCAGTACTTC.

The chain couples TRBV28 to TRBJ2-5, with unresolved D. Germline CDR1 and CDR2: MDHEN and SYDVKM. V was pared by 7 bases and J by 0 bases, with 21 bases between. The CDR3 runs 17 residues. Here the CDR3 reads CASTYVGETSYQETQYF. In DNA form, the CDR3 reads TGTGCCAGCACCTACGTCGGAGAAACCTCGTACCAAGAGACCCAGTACTTC.

This chain connects TRBV6-2 or TRBV6-3 to TRBJ2-7, with TRBD1 matching 8 bases. V shed 6 bases, J shed 0 bases, and the junction held 4 bases outside the gene matches. The CDR3 loop spans 14 amino acids. The V gene's germline CDR1 is MNHEY and CDR2 SVGEGT. CDR3 bases: TGTGCCAGCAGCCTTACAGGGGGCTCCTACGAGCAGTACTTC. As protein: CASSLTGGSYEQYF.

This rearrangement joins TRBV7-2 to TRBJ2-5, with 9 bases fitting TRBD2. J lost 10 bases, V lost 1 base, and 10 bases had no gene match. This CDR3 region has 15 residues. The germline V gene encodes CDR1 SGHTA and CDR2 FQGNSA. This CDR3 is CASSLVLGREGNQYF. In DNA, the CDR3 is TGTGCCAGCAGCTTAGTGCTGGGGCGGGAGGGCAACCAGTACTTC.

This clone has a handful of counts. The V call is TRBV6-2 or TRBV6-3, the J call TRBJ2-1; no definite D call. Trimming took 0 bases from V and 0 from J, leaving 15 bases between them. This CDR3 comprises 18 residues. Germline CDR1 reads MNHEY; CDR2 reads SVGEGT. CDR3 bases: TGTGCCAGCAGTTACTCTTCATCCCCAGGAACCTCCTACAATGAGCAGTTCTTC. Its protein product is CASSYSSSPGTSYNEQFF.

The rearrangement links TRBV27 to TRBJ2-5; 13 bases are shared with TRBD2. The trim removed 4 bases at V and 4 bases at J, leaving 6 bases unmatched. This CDR3 contains 16 residues. Germline V gene data show CDR1 as MNHEY and CDR2 as SMNVEV (reference sequence). CDR3 nucleotides: TGTGCCAGCAGTTCCGGACTAGCGGGAGTTCGAGAGACCCAGTACTTC. Amino acids: CASSSGLAGVRETQYF.

The gene calls are TRBV6-5 and TRBJ2-5; 8 bases match TRBD1. Germline V gene lookup returns CDR1 MNHEY and CDR2 SVGAGI. V shed 2 bases and J 4 bases; nucleotides not matched to a gene: 9. This CDR3 has 16 amino acids. CDR3 residues: CASSYPGQGSGETQYF. CDR3 DNA sequence: TGTGCCAGCAGTTACCCAGGACAGGGTTCGGGAGAGACCCAGTACTTC.

This clone was detected a few times. The CDR3 region is CASSYSGTSPETQYF. In DNA form, the CDR3 reads TGTGCCAGCAGTTACTCCGGGACTAGTCCGGAGACCCAGTACTTC. The chain combines TRBV6-5 with TRBJ2-5; 8 bases match TRBD2. V gave up 0 bases and J gave up 5 bases; unmatched junction bases: 5. This CDR3 region has 15 residues. Germline loops: CDR1 MNHEY, CDR2 SVGAGI.

V is TRBV6-5 and J is TRBJ2-3; D not resolved. V lost 2 bases and J lost 6, with 15 bases in between. The CDR3 covers 15 residues. Germline CDR1 is MNHEY and CDR2 is SVGAGI. The CDR3 region is CASSYGDRVWDTQYF. DNA of the CDR3: TGTGCCAGCAGTTACGGCGACCGGGTTTGGGATACGCAGTATTTT.

This chain joins TRBV7-9 and TRBJ1-1; no clear D gene. The CDR3 runs to 14 residues. Germline lookup yields CDR1 SEHNR and CDR2 FQNEAQ (reference sequence). V shed 2 bases and J shed 2 bases, with 9 bases lying between them. CDR3 nucleotide sequence: TGTGCCAGCAGCTTATTGGGCACCAACACTGAAGCTTTCTTT. Its protein is CASSLLGTNTEAFF. The full variable domain, rest sourced from reference TRBV7-9 and TRBJ1-1, is DTGVSQNPRHKITKRGQNVTFRCDPISEHNRLYWYRQTLGQGPEFLTYFQNEAQLEKSRLLSDRFSAERPKGSFSTLEIQRTEQGDSAMYLCASSLLGTNTEAFFGQGTRLTVV.

The rearrangement links TRBV6-1 to TRBJ1-6; 7 bases match TRBD1. Germline V gene data show CDR1 as MNHNS and CDR2 as SASEGT. V was pared by 3 bases and J by 11 bases, with 10 bases of the junction left unmatched. The CDR3 extends over 15 amino acids. CDR3 sequence: CASSEPGQRFPPLHF. In DNA, the CDR3 is TGTGCCAGCAGTGAGCCGGGACAGCGGTTTCCACCCCTCCACTTT.

This clone came up a few times. This chain joins TRBV19 and TRBJ1-3; weak D call: TRBD1 (6 bases). Germline V gives CDR1 LNHDA, CDR2 SQIVND (reference sequence). Trimming removed 7 bases at V and 0 bases at J, with 16 bases between. There are 16 residues in the CDR3. The CDR3 DNA reads TGTGCCAGTACCTACTCACAGGGAAGCTCTGGAAACACCATATATTTT. This encodes CASTYSQGSSGNTIYF.

The V and J genes are TRBV21-1 and TRBJ2-5; the table calls TRBD1, which could not be checked here. TRBV21-1 is an annotated pseudogene. The CDR3 is made up of 17 amino acids. The CDR3 region has the DNA TGTGCCAGCAGCAAAGCTACGGGTACAGGGGAAAAAGAGACCCAGTACTTC. As protein: CASSKATGTGEKETQYF.

The chain carries TRBV27 and TRBJ1-2; no definite D call. The length of the CDR3 is 19 residues. Germline lookup yields CDR1 MNHEY and CDR2 SMNVEV (reference sequence). Trimming took off 0 bases at V and 5 bases at J, with 25 bases between the two ends. This chain's CDR3 is CASSLSSSPPRRLRYGYTF. The CDR3 nucleotides read TGTGCCAGCAGTTTATCGTCTAGCCCACCGAGGCGTCTTCGGTATGGCTACACCTTC.

The CDR3 region is CASSQELGGARTEAFF. In DNA form, the CDR3 reads TGCGCCAGCAGCCAAGAACTTGGGGGGGCGAGAACTGAAGCTTTCTTT. The chain couples TRBV4-3 to TRBJ1-1; tentatively, D is TRBD1 (6 bases). V was shortened by 0 bases and J by 5 bases, with 16 bases between the two germline ends. The CDR3 covers 16 residues. From germline, CDR1 is LGHNA and CDR2 YSLEER.